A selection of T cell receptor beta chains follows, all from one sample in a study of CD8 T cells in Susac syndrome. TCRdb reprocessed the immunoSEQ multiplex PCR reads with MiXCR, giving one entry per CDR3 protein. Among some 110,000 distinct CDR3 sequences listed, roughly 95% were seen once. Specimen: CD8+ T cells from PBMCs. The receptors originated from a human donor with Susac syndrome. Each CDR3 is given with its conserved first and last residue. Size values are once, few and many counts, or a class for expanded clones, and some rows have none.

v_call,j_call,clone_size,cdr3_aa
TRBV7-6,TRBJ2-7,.,CASSLSRDGGYEQYF
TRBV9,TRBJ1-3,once,CASSAGTGPNTIYF
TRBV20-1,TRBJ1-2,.,CSASPNPGPSGYTF
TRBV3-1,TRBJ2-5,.,CASSPGQGFLDTQYF
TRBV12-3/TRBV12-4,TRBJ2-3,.,CASGGGVSDTQYF
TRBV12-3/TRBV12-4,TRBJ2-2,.,CASSFENTGELFF
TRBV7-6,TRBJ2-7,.,CASSSTGTGFHEQYF
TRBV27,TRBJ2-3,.,CASSLSASMSDTQYF
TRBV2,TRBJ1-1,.,CASSESLLNTEAFF
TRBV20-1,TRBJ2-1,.,CSASVSGGYNEQFF
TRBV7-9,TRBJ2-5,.,CASSSPLDVGQETQYF
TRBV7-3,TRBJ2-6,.,CASSHPKGESPSGANVLTF
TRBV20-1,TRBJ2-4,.,CSATPRDRAGELAKNIQYF
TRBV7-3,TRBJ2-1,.,CASSPRGQSSYNEQFF
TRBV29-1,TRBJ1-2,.,CSVELERTGLMLYGYTF
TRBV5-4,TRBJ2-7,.,CASSWGQGAYEQYF
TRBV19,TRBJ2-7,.,CASSFRTESYYEQYF
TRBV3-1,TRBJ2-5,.,CASSEQETQYF
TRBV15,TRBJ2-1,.,CATSPGSNEQFF
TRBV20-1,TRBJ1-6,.,CSARDLVDSSYNSPLHF
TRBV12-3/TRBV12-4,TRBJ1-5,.,CASSSQGVQPQHF